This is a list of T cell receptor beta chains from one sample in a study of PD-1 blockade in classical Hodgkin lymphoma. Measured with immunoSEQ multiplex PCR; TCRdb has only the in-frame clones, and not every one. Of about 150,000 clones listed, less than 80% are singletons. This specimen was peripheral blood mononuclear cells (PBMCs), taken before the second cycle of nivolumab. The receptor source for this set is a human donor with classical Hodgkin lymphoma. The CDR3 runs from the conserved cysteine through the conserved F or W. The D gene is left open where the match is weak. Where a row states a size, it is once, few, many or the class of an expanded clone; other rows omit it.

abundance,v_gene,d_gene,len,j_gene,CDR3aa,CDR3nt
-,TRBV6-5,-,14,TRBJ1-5,CASSYGRSNQPQHF,TGTGCCAGCAGTTACGGAAGGAGCAATCAGCCCCAGCATTTT
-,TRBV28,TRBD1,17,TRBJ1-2,CASSWGQGESRDYGYTF,TGTGCCAGCAGTTGGGGACAGGGGGAGAGTAGGGACTATGGCTACACCTTC
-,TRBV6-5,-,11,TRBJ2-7,CASSYPPGQYF,TGTGCCAGCAGTTATCCTCCCGGGCAGTACTTC
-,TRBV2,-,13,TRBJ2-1,CASLASIYNEQFF,TGTGCCAGCCTCGCGAGTATATACAATGAGCAGTTCTTC
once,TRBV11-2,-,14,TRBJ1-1,CASSLDRVVTEAFF,TGTGCCAGCAGCTTAGATCGGGTAGTCACTGAAGCTTTCTTT
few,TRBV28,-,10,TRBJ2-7,CASSSEEQYF,TGTGCCAGCAGCTCGGAAGAGCAGTACTTC
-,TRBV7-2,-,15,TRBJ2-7,CASSRTLVQGYEQYF,TGTGCCAGCAGCCGGACCCTGGTTCAGGGGTACGAGCAGTACTTC
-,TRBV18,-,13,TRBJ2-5,CASSLDWEETQYF,TGTGCCAGCTCCCTCGACTGGGAAGAGACCCAGTACTTC
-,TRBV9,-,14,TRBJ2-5,CASSVGRGGETQYF,TGTGCCAGCAGCGTAGGAAGGGGTGGAGAGACCCAGTACTTC
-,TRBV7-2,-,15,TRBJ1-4,CASSISTGWNEKLFF,TGTGCCAGCAGCATCTCTACAGGGTGGAATGAAAAACTGTTTTTT
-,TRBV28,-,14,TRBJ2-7,CASSNPGRRYEQYF,TGTGCCAGCAGTAACCCCGGCAGGCGCTACGAGCAGTACTTC
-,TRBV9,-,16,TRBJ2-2,CASSVGGAQDTGELFF,TGTGCCAGCAGCGTAGGGGGGGCGCAGGACACCGGGGAGCTGTTTTTT